The following is a TCR beta chain sequence with its context. Its antigen is unidentified. This specimen comes from a study of cytomegalovirus exposure and HLA in healthy donors. General study findings and limits: A link between a missense DCLRE1C variant and TCR beta V- and J-gene trimming emerged from a later analysis.

PCR primers comprised 60 Vbeta and 13 Jbeta primers. Repertoires were generated with immunoSEQ multiplex PCR, while TCRdb's copy carries only in-frame clones and drops some. The data hold about 180,000 clones, with 75% to 85% observed a single time. The CDR3 extends over 15 amino acids. The trim removed 7 bases at V and 0 bases at J, leaving 6 bases unmatched. Germline assignment: CDR1 MNHEY and CDR2 SMNVEV (reference sequence). The TCR comes from a woman aged 25 to 39 in good health and CMV-seronegative. This chain joins TRBV27 and TRBJ1-5, with TRBD1 matching 7 bases. Sequenced input: PBMCs. CDR3: CASNPDRPSNQPQHF. The CDR3 coding sequence is TGTGCCAGCAACCCGGACAGGCCTAGCAATCAGCCCCAGCATTTT.